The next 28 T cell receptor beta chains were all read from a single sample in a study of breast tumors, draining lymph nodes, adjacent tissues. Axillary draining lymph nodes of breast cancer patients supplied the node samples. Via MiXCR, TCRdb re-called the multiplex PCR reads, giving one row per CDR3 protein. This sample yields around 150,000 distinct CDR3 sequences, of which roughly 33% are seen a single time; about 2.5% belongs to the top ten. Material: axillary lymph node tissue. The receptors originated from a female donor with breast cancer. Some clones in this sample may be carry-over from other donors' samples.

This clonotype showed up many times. CDR3 DNA sequence: TGCGCCAGCAGCTGGCAGGGACAGGGGTACAATGAGCAGTTCTTC. Amino acids: CASSWQGQGYNEQFF. The V gene is TRBV5-1, the J gene TRBJ2-1; 10 bases fit TRBD1. Losses at the gene ends were 3 bases for V and 4 bases for J; bases not matched to a gene: 4. Germline loops: CDR1 SGHRS, CDR2 YFSETQ. The CDR3 contains 15 residues.

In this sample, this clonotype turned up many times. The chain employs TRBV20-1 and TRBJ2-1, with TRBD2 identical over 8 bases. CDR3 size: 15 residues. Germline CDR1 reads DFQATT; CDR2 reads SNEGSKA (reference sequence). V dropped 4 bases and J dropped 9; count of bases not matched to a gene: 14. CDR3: CSATNPLRGDGEQFF. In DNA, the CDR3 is TGCAGTGCTACCAACCCATTGCGGGGGGACGGTGAGCAGTTCTTC.

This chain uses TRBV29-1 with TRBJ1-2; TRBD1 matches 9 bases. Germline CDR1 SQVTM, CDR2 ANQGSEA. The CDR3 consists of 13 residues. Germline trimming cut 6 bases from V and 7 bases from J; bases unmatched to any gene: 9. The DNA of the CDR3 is TGCAGCGTCAGGACAGGGGTTGGGTGTGGCTACACCTTC. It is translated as CSVRTGVGCGYTF. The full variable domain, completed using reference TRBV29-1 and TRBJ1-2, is SAVISQKPSRDICQRGTSLTIQCQVDSQVTMMFWYRQQPGQSLTLIATANQGSEATYESGFVIDKFPISRPNLTFSTLTVSNMSPEDSSIYLCSVRTGVGCGYTFGSGTRLTVV.

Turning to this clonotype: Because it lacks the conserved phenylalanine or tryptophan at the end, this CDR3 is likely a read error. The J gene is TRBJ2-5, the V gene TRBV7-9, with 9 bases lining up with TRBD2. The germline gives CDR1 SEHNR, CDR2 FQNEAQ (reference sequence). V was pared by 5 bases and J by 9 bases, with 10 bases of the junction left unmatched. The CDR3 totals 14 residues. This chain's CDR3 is CASSTPGLAKAQYL. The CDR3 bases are TGTGCCAGCAGCACGCCGGGACTAGCAAAGGCCCAGTACCTC.

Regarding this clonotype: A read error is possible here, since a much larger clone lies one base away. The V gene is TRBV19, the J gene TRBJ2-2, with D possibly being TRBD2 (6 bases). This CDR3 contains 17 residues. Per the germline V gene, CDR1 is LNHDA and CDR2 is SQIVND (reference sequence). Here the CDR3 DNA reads TGTGCCTGTAGTCCGGCCCCCCGGGAGTTTTGGACCGGGGAGCTGTTTTTT. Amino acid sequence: CACSPAPREFWTGELFF.

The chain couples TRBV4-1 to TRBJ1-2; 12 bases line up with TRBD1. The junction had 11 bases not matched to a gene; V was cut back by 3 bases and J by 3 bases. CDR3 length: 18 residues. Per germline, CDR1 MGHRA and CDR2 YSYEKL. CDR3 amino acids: CASSQAGTGGVRDYGYTF. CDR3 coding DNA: TGCGCCAGCAGCCAGGCCGGGACAGGGGGCGTAAGGGACTATGGCTACACCTTC.

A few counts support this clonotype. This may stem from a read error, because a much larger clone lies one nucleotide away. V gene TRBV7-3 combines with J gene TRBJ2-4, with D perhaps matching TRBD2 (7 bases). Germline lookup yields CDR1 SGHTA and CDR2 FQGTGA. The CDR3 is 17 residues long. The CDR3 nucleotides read TGTGCCAGCAGCTTAGCTTTAGGAGGGGGGGCCAAAAACCTTCAGTACTTC. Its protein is CASSLALGGGAKNLQYF. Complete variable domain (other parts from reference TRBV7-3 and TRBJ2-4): GAGVSQTPSNKVTEKGKYVELRCDPISGHTALYWYRQSLGQGPEFLIYFQGTGAADDSGLPNDRFFAVRPEGSVSTLKIQRTERGDSAVYLCASSLALGGGAKNLQYFGAGTRLSVL.

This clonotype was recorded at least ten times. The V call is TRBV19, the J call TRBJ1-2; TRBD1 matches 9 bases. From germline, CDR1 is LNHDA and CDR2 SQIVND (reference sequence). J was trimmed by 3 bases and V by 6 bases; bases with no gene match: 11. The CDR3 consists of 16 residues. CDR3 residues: CASRATTGGADYGYTF. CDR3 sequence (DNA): TGTGCCAGTAGAGCCACCACAGGGGGCGCAGACTATGGCTACACCTTC. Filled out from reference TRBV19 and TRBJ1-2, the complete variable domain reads DGGITQSPKYLFRKEGQNVTLSCEQNLNHDAMYWYRQDPGQGLRLIYYSQIVNDFQKGDIAEGYSVSREKKESFPLTVTSAQKNPTAFYLCASRATTGGADYGYTFGSGTRLTVV.

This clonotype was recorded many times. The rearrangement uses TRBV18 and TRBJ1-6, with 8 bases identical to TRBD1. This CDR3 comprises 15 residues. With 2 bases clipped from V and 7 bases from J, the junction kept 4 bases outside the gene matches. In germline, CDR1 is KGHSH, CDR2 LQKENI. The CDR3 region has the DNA TGTGCCAGCTCACCAGCGGCAGGGGGCAATTCACCCCTCCACTTT. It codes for CASSPAAGGNSPLHF.

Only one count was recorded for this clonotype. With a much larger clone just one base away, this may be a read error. The CDR3 nucleotides read TGTGCCAGCAGCGCAGACAGGGCGGTGAATCAGCCCCAGCATTTT. Its protein is CASSADRAVNQPQHF. The chain joins TRBV6-1 to TRBJ1-5, with 7 bases fitting TRBD1. Germline assignment: CDR1 MNHNS and CDR2 SASEGT. V lost 6 bases and J lost 4; bases outside the gene matches: 9. The CDR3 loop spans 15 amino acids.

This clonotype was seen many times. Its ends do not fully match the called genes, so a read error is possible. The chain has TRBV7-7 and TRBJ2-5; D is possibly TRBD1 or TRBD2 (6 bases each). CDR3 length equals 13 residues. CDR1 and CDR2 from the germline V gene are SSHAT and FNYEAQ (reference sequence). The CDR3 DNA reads TGTGCTAGCAGCTCACAGGGAGGAGAGACCCAGTACTTC. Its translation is CASSSQGGETQYF.

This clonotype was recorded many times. The CDR3 DNA follows: TGTGCCAGCAGTTCACACACTGCAACTAATGAAAAACTGTTTTTT. As protein: CASSSHTATNEKLFF. J is TRBJ1-4 and V is TRBV6-5; D is uncertain. The CDR3 loop spans 15 amino acids. V was pared by 4 bases and J by 0 bases, with 9 bases between. The germline V gene encodes CDR1 MNHEY and CDR2 SVGAGI.

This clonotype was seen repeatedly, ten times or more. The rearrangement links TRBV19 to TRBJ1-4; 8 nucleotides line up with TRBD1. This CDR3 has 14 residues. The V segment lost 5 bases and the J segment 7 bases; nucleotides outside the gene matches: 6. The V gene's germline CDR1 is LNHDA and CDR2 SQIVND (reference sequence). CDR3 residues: CASSVRGRAEKLFF. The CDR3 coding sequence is TGTGCCAGTAGTGTCAGGGGGCGAGCTGAAAAACTGTTTTTT.

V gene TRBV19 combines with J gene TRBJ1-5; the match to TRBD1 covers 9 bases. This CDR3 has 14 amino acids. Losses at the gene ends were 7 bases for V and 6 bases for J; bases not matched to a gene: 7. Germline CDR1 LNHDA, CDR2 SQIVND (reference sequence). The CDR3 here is CASKDRGGSQPQHF. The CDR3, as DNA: TGTGCCAGTAAGGACAGGGGCGGCAGTCAGCCCCAGCATTTT.

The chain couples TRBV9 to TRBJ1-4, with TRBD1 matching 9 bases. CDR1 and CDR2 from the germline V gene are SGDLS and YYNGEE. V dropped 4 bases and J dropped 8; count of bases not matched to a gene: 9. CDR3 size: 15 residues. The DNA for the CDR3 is TGTGCCAGCAGCCCACCCGGGACAGGGTCCGAAAAACTGTTTTTT. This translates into CASSPPGTGSEKLFF. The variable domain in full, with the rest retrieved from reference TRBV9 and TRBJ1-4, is DSGVTQTPKHLITATGQRVTLRCSPRSGDLSVYWYQQSLDQGLQFLIQYYNGEERAKGNILERFSAQQFPDLHSELNLSSLELGDSALYFCASSPPGTGSEKLFFGSGTQLSVL.

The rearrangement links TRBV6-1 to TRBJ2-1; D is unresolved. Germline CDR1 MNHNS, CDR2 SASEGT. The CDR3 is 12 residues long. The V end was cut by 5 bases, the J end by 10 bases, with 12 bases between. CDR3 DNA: TGTGCCAGCAGTCCCCGACTGGAAGAGCAGTTCTTC. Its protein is CASSPRLEEQFF.

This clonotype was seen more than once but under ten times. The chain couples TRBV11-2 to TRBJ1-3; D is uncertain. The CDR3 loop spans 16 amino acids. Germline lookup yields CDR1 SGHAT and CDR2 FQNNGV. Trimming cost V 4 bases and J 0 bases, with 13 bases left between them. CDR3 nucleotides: TGTGCCAGCAGCTACGCTTGGGCCGCCTCTGGAAACACCATATATTTT. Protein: CASSYAWAASGNTIYF.

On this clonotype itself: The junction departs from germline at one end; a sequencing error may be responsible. CDR3 coding DNA: TGTGCCGTCAGTGACAACACTGAAGCTTTCTTT. It is translated as CAVSDNTEAFF. The chain couples TRBV10-3 to TRBJ1-1; no clear D. The CDR3 contains 11 residues. Germline V gene data show CDR1 as ENHRY and CDR2 as SYGVKD.

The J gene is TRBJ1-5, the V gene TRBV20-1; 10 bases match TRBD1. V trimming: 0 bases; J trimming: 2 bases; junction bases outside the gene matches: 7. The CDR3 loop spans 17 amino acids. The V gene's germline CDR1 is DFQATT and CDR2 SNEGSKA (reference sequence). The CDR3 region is CSARDRTGTGGNQPQHF. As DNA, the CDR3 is TGCAGTGCTAGAGATAGAACGGGGACAGGGGGCAATCAGCCCCAGCATTTT.

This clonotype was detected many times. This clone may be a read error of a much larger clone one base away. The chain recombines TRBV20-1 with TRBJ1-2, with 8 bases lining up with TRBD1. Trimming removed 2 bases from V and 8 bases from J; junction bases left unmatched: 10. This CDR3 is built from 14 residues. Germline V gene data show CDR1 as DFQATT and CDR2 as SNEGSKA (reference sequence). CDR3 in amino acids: CSARSPLTGAGYTF. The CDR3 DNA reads TGCAGTGCTAGATCGCCCCTGACAGGGGCCGGCTACACCTTC.

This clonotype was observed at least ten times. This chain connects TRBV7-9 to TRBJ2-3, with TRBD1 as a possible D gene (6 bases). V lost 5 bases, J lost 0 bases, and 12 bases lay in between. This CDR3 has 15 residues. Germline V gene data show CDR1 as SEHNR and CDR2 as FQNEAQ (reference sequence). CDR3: CASSRSGQSTDTQYF. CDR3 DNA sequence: TGTGCCAGCAGCCGGAGCGGACAGAGCACAGATACGCAGTATTTT.

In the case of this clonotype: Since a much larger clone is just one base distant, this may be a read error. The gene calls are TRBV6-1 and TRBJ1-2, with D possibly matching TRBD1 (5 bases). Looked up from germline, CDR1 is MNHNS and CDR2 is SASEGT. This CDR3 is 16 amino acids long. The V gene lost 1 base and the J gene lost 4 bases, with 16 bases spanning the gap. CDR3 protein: CASSEGQGGSTYGYTF. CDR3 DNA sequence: TGTGCCAGCAGTGAAGGGCAGGGAGGATCGACCTATGGCTACACCTTC.

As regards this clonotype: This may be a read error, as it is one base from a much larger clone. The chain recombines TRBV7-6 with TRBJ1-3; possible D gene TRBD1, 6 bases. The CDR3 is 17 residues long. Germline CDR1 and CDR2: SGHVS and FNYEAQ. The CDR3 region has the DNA TGTGCCAGCAGGGAACCCGACCCGGGGGCCTATGGAAACCCCATATATTTT. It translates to CASREPDPGAYGNPIYF. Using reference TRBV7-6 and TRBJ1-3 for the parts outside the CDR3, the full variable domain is GAGVSQSPRYKVTKRGQDVALRCDPISGHVSLYWYRQALGQGPEFLTYFNYEAQQDKSGLPNDRFSAERPEGSISTLTIQRTEQRDSAMYRCASREPDPGAYGNPIYFGEGSWLTVV.

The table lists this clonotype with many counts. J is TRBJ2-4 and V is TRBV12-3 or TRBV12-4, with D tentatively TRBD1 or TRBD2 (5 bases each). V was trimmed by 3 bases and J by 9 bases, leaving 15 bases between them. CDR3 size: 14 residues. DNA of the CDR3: TGTGCCAGCAGTTTGTCTGGGGGTAGAGGCATTCAGTACTTC. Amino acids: CASSLSGGRGIQYF.

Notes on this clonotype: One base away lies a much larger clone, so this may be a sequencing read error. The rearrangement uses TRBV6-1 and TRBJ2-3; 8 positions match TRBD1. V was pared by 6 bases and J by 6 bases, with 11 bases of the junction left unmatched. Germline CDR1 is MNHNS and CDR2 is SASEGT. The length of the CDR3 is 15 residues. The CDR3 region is CASRHDRGAADTQYF. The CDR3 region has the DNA TGTGCCAGCAGGCACGACAGGGGAGCAGCGGATACGCAGTATTTT.

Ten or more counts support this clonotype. DNA for the CDR3: TGCAGCGTTGTGCCTAGGGGCAGGGCAGATACGCAGTATTTT. Encoded protein: CSVVPRGRADTQYF. The rearrangement links TRBV29-1 to TRBJ2-3; D may be TRBD1 (5 bases). CDR1 SQVTM and CDR2 ANQGSEA come from the germline V gene. V lost 4 bases and J lost 4, with 15 bases in between. The length of the CDR3 is 14 residues.

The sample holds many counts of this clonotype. The CDR3 nucleotides are TGTGCCAGCAGCCCAAGTGGGGGAATCTACTATGGCTACACCTTC. As protein: CASSPSGGIYYGYTF. The chain carries TRBV7-2 and TRBJ1-2, with D perhaps matching TRBD1 (5 bases). The CDR3 extends over 15 amino acids. Germline lookup yields CDR1 SGHTA and CDR2 FQGNSA. V was pared by 5 bases and J by 3 bases, with 16 bases between.

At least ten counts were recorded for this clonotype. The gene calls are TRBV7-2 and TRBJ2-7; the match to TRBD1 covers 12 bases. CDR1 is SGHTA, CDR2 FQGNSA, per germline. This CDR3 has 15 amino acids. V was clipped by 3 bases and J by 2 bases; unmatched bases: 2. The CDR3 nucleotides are TGTGCCAGCAGCTTGGGGACAGGGGGCGCCTACGAGCAGTACGTC. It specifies CASSLGTGGAYEQYV.